A selection of T cell receptor beta chains follows, all from one sample in a study of T cells in Graves' hyperthyroidism and ophthalmopathy. TCRdb used MiXCR to reprocess the multiplex PCR reads, holding one entry per CDR3 protein. The sample consists of under 350,000 distinct CDR3 sequences, about a sixth of them appearing once. The source material was blood. The origin of the receptors is a woman in her sixties with Graves' ophthalmopathy. Each CDR3 is given with its conserved first and last residue. Each record gives: D gene, clone size, V gene, J gene, CDR3 protein, CDR3 DNA. D genes are given only for firm matches. Rows may omit the clone size; those that give it use once, few, many or a size class.

D: NA
size: many
V: TRBV11-3
J: TRBJ1-3
CDR3: CASSQDSGNTIYF
DNA: TGTGCCAGCAGCCAGGACTCTGGAAACACCATATATTTT

D: TRBD1
size: many
V: TRBV7-2
J: TRBJ2-1
CDR3: CASSRDRSYNEQFF
DNA: TGTGCCAGCAGCCGGGACAGGTCCTACAATGAGCAGTTCTTC

D: NA
size: many
V: TRBV28
J: TRBJ1-1
CDR3: CASSLVSQGEAFF
DNA: TGTGCCAGCAGTTTGGTGTCGCAGGGAGAAGCTTTCTTT

D: NA
size: many
V: TRBV4-1
J: TRBJ2-5
CDR3: CASSRSPGLEETQYF
DNA: TGCGCCAGCAGCCGAAGTCCTGGGCTAGAAGAGACCCAGTACTTC

D: TRBD2
size: NA
V: TRBV19
J: TRBJ2-5
CDR3: CASSIMASGRETQYF
DNA: TGTGCCAGTAGTATAATGGCTAGCGGGAGAGAGACCCAGTACTTC

D: TRBD1
size: many
V: TRBV5-1
J: TRBJ1-4
CDR3: CASSLQGAGEKLFF
DNA: TGCGCCAGCAGCTTACAGGGGGCAGGCGAAAAACTGTTTTTT

D: NA
size: few
V: TRBV15
J: TRBJ1-5
CDR3: CATSRVTGWSDQPQHF
DNA: TGTGCCACCAGCAGAGTAACCGGGTGGAGTGATCAGCCCCAGCATTTT

D: NA
size: NA
V: TRBV28
J: TRBJ2-1
CDR3: CASSFDSIYEQFF
DNA: TGTGCCAGCAGTTTTGATAGTATATATGAGCAGTTCTTC

D: TRBD2
size: many
V: TRBV20-1
J: TRBJ2-1
CDR3: CSAGLAGGQDSYNEQFF
DNA: TGCAGTGCCGGACTAGCGGGAGGGCAAGACTCCTACAATGAGCAGTTCTTC

D: NA
size: many
V: TRBV11-2
J: TRBJ2-5
CDR3: CASSPSRGGETQYF
DNA: TGTGCCAGCAGCCCGAGCAGGGGAGGGGAGACCCAGTACTTC

D: TRBD1
size: NA
V: TRBV11-2
J: TRBJ1-6
CDR3: CASRNTGQGFSPLHF
DNA: TGTGCCAGCAGGAATACGGGACAGGGGTTCTCACCCCTCCACTTT

D: TRBD2
size: many
V: TRBV10-1
J: TRBJ2-7
CDR3: CASSEPGGEQYF
DNA: TGCGCCAGCAGTGAGCCGGGAGGCGAGCAGTACTTC

D: TRBD1
size: many
V: TRBV3-1
J: TRBJ2-7
CDR3: CGSGQGNEQYF
DNA: TGTGGATCGGGACAGGGGAATGAGCAGTACTTC

D: NA
size: few
V: TRBV9
J: TRBJ2-7
CDR3: CASSPRTESSYEQYF
DNA: TGTGCCAGCAGCCCACGTACCGAGAGCTCCTACGAGCAGTACTTC

D: NA
size: few
V: TRBV7-6
J: TRBJ2-2
CDR3: CASSLETGANTGELFF
DNA: TGTGCCAGCAGCTTAGAAACGGGGGCCAACACCGGGGAGCTGTTTTTT

D: NA
size: many
V: TRBV20-1
J: TRBJ1-1
CDR3: CSAREHSNTEAFF
DNA: TGCAGTGCTAGAGAACATTCGAACACTGAAGCTTTCTTT

D: NA
size: NA
V: TRBV2
J: TRBJ1-4
CDR3: CASSDVTGTHEKLFF
DNA: TGTGCCAGCAGTGATGTAACGGGGACCCATGAAAAACTGTTTTTT

D: TRBD1
size: many
V: TRBV5-1
J: TRBJ1-1
CDR3: CASSPGQGVFTEAFF
DNA: TGCGCCAGCAGCCCAGGACAGGGTGTGTTTACTGAAGCTTTCTTT

D: TRBD2
size: few
V: TRBV7-6
J: TRBJ2-5
CDR3: CASSLVGSGSIPETQYF
DNA: TGTGCCAGCAGCTTAGTGGGTAGCGGGAGTATCCCAGAGACCCAGTACTTC

D: TRBD1
size: few
V: TRBV20-1
J: TRBJ2-7
CDR3: CSASSGAGQGMNEQYF
DNA: TGCAGTGCTAGTTCGGGAGCGGGACAGGGGATGAACGAGCAGTACTTC

D: NA
size: NA
V: TRBV5-1
J: TRBJ2-2
CDR3: CASSLASGNTGELFF
DNA: TGCGCCAGCAGCTTGGCAAGCGGGAACACCGGGGAGCTGTTTTTT

D: NA
size: NA
V: TRBV28
J: TRBJ1-2
CDR3: CASSFMGVTNYGYTF
DNA: TGTGCCAGCAGTTTTATGGGAGTTACTAACTATGGCTACACCTTC

D: NA
size: few
V: TRBV18
J: TRBJ1-1
CDR3: CASSLIRDTQNTEAFF
DNA: TGTGCCAGCTCACTTATAAGAGACACACAGAACACTGAAGCTTTCTTT

D: NA
size: many
V: TRBV6-1
J: TRBJ2-1
CDR3: CASTLSFGNEQFF
DNA: TGTGCCAGCACCCTCTCGTTTGGGAATGAGCAGTTCTTC

D: TRBD1
size: many
V: TRBV2
J: TRBJ1-2
CDR3: CASSGDRGGGYTF
DNA: TGTGCCAGCAGTGGCGACAGGGGGGGTGGCTACACCTTC

D: NA
size: many
V: TRBV19
J: TRBJ1-1
CDR3: CASNQGRSMNTEAFF
DNA: TGTGCCAGTAATCAGGGGCGATCCATGAACACTGAAGCTTTCTTT

D: TRBD1
size: many
V: TRBV11-2
J: TRBJ1-6
CDR3: CASSPDRGSPLHF
DNA: TGTGCCAGCAGCCCCGACAGGGGTTCACCCCTCCACTTT

D: TRBD2
size: many
V: TRBV9
J: TRBJ2-7
CDR3: CASSVAAGDYEQYF
DNA: TGTGCCAGCAGCGTAGCGGCGGGGGATTACGAGCAGTACTTC

D: NA
size: many
V: TRBV2
J: TRBJ1-1
CDR3: CASMAVAGHAFF
DNA: TGTGCCAGCATGGCTGTGGCGGGGCACGCTTTCTTT

D: TRBD1
size: NA
V: TRBV12-3/TRBV12-4
J: TRBJ1-2
CDR3: CASSFDRVGYTF
DNA: TGTGCCAGCAGTTTCGACAGGGTCGGCTACACCTTC

D: NA
size: NA
V: TRBV29-1
J: TRBJ2-7
CDR3: CSVTRDRVQYF
DNA: TGCAGCGTCACTAGGGATAGAGTGCAGTACTTC

D: TRBD1
size: few
V: TRBV14
J: TRBJ2-5
CDR3: CASSQVYRGARETQYF
DNA: TGTGCCAGCAGCCAAGTCTACAGGGGGGCCCGGGAGACCCAGTACTTC

D: TRBD2
size: many
V: TRBV7-2
J: TRBJ2-5
CDR3: CASSLQAGGQETQYF
DNA: TGTGCCAGCAGCTTACAGGCGGGGGGCCAAGAGACCCAGTACTTC

D: NA
size: NA
V: TRBV7-2
J: TRBJ1-6
CDR3: CASSLGDPLNSPLHF
DNA: TGTGCCAGCAGCTTAGGGGATCCGCTTAATTCACCCCTCCACTTT

D: TRBD1
size: many
V: TRBV9
J: TRBJ2-5
CDR3: CASSVGTGVGETQYF
DNA: TGTGCCAGCAGTGTCGGGACAGGGGTTGGTGAGACCCAGTACTTC

D: TRBD1
size: few
V: TRBV28
J: TRBJ1-2
CDR3: CASSIRQGGYYGYTF
DNA: TGTGCCAGCAGTATCCGACAGGGGGGGTACTATGGCTACACCTTC

D: NA
size: many
V: TRBV27
J: TRBJ2-7
CDR3: CASSLRDTSSYEQYF
DNA: TGTGCCAGCAGCCTCCGGGACACCTCCTCCTACGAGCAGTACTTC

D: NA
size: few
V: TRBV27
J: TRBJ1-6
CDR3: CASSLWTDYNSPLHF
DNA: TGTGCCAGCAGTTTGTGGACAGACTATAATTCACCCCTCCACTTT

D: NA
size: many
V: TRBV18
J: TRBJ1-5
CDR3: CASADGHNGNQPQHF
DNA: TGTGCCAGCGCTGACGGCCATAATGGCAATCAGCCCCAGCATTTT

D: TRBD2
size: NA
V: TRBV19
J: TRBJ2-1
CDR3: CASSRLASLYNEQFF
DNA: TGTGCCAGTAGTAGACTAGCAAGTCTCTACAATGAGCAGTTCTTC

D: NA
size: many
V: TRBV7-8
J: TRBJ2-1
CDR3: CASSFSGQTKFF
DNA: TGTGCCAGCAGCTTCTCGGGACAAACGAAGTTCTTC

D: NA
size: many
V: TRBV18
J: TRBJ1-2
CDR3: CASSPNSGTASYGYTF
DNA: TGTGCCAGCTCACCCAACTCCGGGACGGCCTCCTATGGCTACACCTTC

D: NA
size: few
V: TRBV29-1
J: TRBJ1-4
CDR3: CSAQFNRETNEKLFF
DNA: TGCAGCGCCCAATTTAACAGGGAGACTAATGAAAAACTGTTTTTT

D: NA
size: many
V: TRBV2
J: TRBJ1-5
CDR3: CASSEIQDDQPQHF
DNA: TGTGCCAGCAGTGAAATACAGGACGATCAGCCCCAGCATTTT

D: NA
size: many
V: TRBV6-2/TRBV6-3
J: TRBJ2-7
CDR3: CASSFDYKGGEQYF
DNA: TGTGCCAGCAGTTTCGACTACAAGGGGGGAGAGCAGTACTTC

D: NA
size: NA
V: TRBV20-1
J: TRBJ1-4
CDR3: CSAPKGGRTNEKLFF
DNA: TGCAGTGCTCCCAAGGGGGGCAGAACCAATGAAAAACTGTTTTTT

D: TRBD1
size: many
V: TRBV2
J: TRBJ2-7
CDR3: CASSRGQADTPYEQYF
DNA: TGTGCCAGCAGTCGGGGACAGGCCGATACTCCGTACGAGCAGTACTTC

D: NA
size: few
V: TRBV4-3
J: TRBJ1-6
CDR3: CASSQEIKGSYNSPLHF
DNA: TGCGCCAGCAGCCAAGAGATTAAGGGCTCCTATAATTCACCCCTCCACTTT

D: NA
size: many
V: TRBV9
J: TRBJ2-1
CDR3: CASSVYPDNEQFF
DNA: TGTGCCAGCAGCGTGTACCCCGACAATGAGCAGTTCTTC

D: NA
size: many
V: TRBV11-2
J: TRBJ2-1
CDR3: CASSSGQPAMIEQFF
DNA: TGTGCCAGCAGCTCTGGACAGCCGGCAATGATCGAGCAGTTCTTC

D: NA
size: few
V: TRBV3-1
J: TRBJ1-2
CDR3: CASSQPTEGYTF
DNA: TGTGCCAGCAGCCAACCAACAGAGGGCTACACCTTC

D: TRBD2
size: NA
V: TRBV7-9
J: TRBJ2-5
CDR3: CASSLGLAVETQYF
DNA: TGTGCCAGCAGCTTAGGACTAGCGGTAGAGACCCAGTACTTC

D: NA
size: NA
V: TRBV25-1
J: TRBJ2-6
CDR3: CASLAGQGVFGANVLTF
DNA: TGTGCCAGCTTAGCGGGACAGGGTGTATTTGGGGCCAACGTCCTGACTTTC

D: TRBD1
size: many
V: TRBV27
J: TRBJ2-7
CDR3: CASSLSIRDRVSYEQYF
DNA: TGTGCCAGCAGTTTAAGTATCCGGGACAGGGTATCCTACGAGCAGTACTTC

D: NA
size: many
V: TRBV7-2
J: TRBJ2-3
CDR3: CASSLVGGGTDTQYF
DNA: TGTGCCAGCAGCTTAGTGGGCGGGGGCACAGATACGCAGTATTTT

D: NA
size: many
V: TRBV9
J: TRBJ2-7
CDR3: CASSVASGSYEQYF
DNA: TGTGCCAGCAGCGTAGCTTCCGGCTCCTACGAGCAGTACTTC

D: TRBD1
size: NA
V: TRBV19
J: TRBJ1-1
CDR3: CASRLDRGKEAFF
DNA: TGTGCCAGTAGGCTGGACAGGGGGAAGGAGGCTTTCTTT

D: NA
size: NA
V: TRBV12-3/TRBV12-4
J: TRBJ2-7
CDR3: CTSSMGLYEQYF
DNA: TGTACCAGCAGTATGGGTCTCTACGAGCAGTACTTC

D: NA
size: NA
V: TRBV2
J: TRBJ1-5
CDR3: CASSEYGGGQPQHF
DNA: TGTGCCAGCAGTGAGTACGGGGGGGGTCAGCCCCAGCATTTT

D: NA
size: many
V: TRBV19
J: TRBJ1-2
CDR3: CAIQTGPPHYGYTF
DNA: TGTGCCATCCAGACAGGACCCCCTCACTATGGCTACACCTTC